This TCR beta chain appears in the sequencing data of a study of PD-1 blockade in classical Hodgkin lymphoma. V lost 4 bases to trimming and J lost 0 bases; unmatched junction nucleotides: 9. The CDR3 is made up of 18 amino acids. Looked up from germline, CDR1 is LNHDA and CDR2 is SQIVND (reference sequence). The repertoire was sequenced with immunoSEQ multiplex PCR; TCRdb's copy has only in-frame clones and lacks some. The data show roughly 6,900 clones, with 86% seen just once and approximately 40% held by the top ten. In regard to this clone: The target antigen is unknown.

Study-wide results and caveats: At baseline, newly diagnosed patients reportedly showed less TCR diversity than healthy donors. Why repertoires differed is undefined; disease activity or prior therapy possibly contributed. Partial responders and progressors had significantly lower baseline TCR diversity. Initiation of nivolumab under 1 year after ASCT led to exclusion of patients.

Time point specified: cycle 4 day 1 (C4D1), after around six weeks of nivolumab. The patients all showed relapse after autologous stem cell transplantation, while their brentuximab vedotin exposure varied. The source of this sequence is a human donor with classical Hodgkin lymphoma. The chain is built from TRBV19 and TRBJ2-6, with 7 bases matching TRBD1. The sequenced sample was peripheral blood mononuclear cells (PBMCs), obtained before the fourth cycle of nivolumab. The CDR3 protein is CASSSPRDSHSGANVLTF. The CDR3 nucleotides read TGTGCCAGTAGTAGCCCCCGGGACAGCCACTCTGGGGCCAACGTCCTGACTTTC.